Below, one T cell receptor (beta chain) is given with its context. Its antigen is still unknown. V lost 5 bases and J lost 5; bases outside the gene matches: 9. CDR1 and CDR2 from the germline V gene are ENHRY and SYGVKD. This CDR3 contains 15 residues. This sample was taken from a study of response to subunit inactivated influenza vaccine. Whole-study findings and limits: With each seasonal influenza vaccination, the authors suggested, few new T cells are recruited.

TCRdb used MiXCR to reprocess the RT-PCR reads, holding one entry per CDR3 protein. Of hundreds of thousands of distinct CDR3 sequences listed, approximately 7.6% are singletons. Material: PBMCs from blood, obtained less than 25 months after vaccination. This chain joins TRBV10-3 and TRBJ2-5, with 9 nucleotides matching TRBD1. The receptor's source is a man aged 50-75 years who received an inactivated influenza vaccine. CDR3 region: CAISPPGTGKETQYF. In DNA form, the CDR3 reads TGTGCCATCAGTCCACCCGGGACAGGGAAGGAGACCCAGTACTTC.